This TCR beta chain was sequenced in a study of blood T cell repertoires in COVID-19. Study at large: Acute and convalescent COVID-19 specimens originated in the United States, Italy and Spain. The analysed material was cDNA or gDNA that came from T cells, B-cell-depleted T cells, or PBMCs.

In the authors' workflow: Nucleated cell counts were estimated from reference gene primer amplification. Assay used: immunoSEQ multiplex PCR; TCRdb lists only in-frame clones, some missing. V and J calls and clone size are copied from that table; D and trimming were computed from the DNA. Here the sample spans about 51,000 clones, 70% to 90% being singletons. V trimming: 2 bases; J trimming: 2 bases; junction bases outside the gene matches: 2. Germline V gene data show CDR1 as KGHDR and CDR2 as SFDVKD. This CDR3 is 16 amino acids long. The clonotype comes from a man older than 75 with active COVID-19. This chain joins TRBV24-1 and TRBJ2-2; 9 nucleotides line up with TRBD1. The sequencing input was peripheral blood. The CDR3 sequence: CATSDSTGGNTGELFF. The CDR3 DNA reads TGTGCCACCAGTGATTCTACAGGGGGCAACACCGGGGAGCTGTTTTTT.